This T cell receptor (beta chain) appears in the sequencing data of a study of type 1 regulatory T cells. Only a few counts were recorded for this clonotype. One entry per CDR3 protein results from TCRdb running MiXCR on the reads. The sample lists 90,000 to 100,000 distinct CDR3 sequences, about 28% occurring once. The CDR3 is 19 amino acids. The germline V and J ends were trimmed by 1 base and 1 base, with 23 bases remaining between them. The V gene's germline CDR1 is LGHNA and CDR2 YNFKEQ. The rearrangement links TRBV4-2 to TRBJ2-7; D might be TRBD2 (6 bases). The clonotype was recovered from a human donor in good health. The source material was CD4+ T cells, either the whole sample or a sorted fraction (not recorded which). CDR3 DNA: TGTGCCAGCAGCCAAGGAGCCCGAGGGTTAGCGGCGATATCCTACGAGCAGTACTTC. Its protein product is CASSQGARGLAAISYEQYF.